Presented here are 3 T cell receptor beta chains from one specimen sequenced in a study of OX40 agonist ivuxolimab in advanced cancers. Using immunoSEQ multiplex PCR, the repertoire was profiled, and TCRdb retains in-frame clones only, with some absent. The data show some 33,000 clones, roughly 76% seen once. Sequences were derived from CD4+ or CD8+ T cells sorted from blood, sampled in a trial of the OX40 agonist ivuxolimab. Receptor source: an adult with an advanced solid tumor such as melanoma, head and neck, liver or kidney cancer.

Within the sample, this clone is medium-sized (0.01 to 0.1%). The chain uses TRBV19 and TRBJ1-2; weak D call: TRBD1 (5 bases). Germline-derived CDR1 and CDR2 are LNHDA and SQIVND (reference sequence). The CDR3 is 16 amino acids. Trimming removed 1 base from V and 8 bases from J, with 20 bases in between. The CDR3 region is CASSIGSTGGGGGYTF. The CDR3 coding sequence is TGTGCCAGTAGTATAGGGTCGACTGGCGGGGGAGGCGGCTACACCTTC.

This chain joins TRBV27 and TRBJ2-5; TRBD1 matches 9 bases. The J call is in doubt because the DNA end fits TRBJ2-7 better. Germline loops: CDR1 MNHEY, CDR2 SMNVEV (reference sequence). The CDR3 has 17 residues. The CDR3 here is CASSLSIPGQGKGEQYF. CDR3 sequence (DNA): TGTGCCAGCAGTTTATCGATCCCGGGACAGGGTAAGGGCGAGCAGTACTTC.

This clone has only one observation. The gene calls are TRBV27 and TRBJ2-3; D ambiguous. With 3 bases removed from V and 1 base from J, the gap between germline ends came to 11 bases. The CDR3 runs 15 residues. Germline V gene data show CDR1 as MNHEY and CDR2 as SMNVEV (reference sequence). CDR3 in amino acids: CASSFPPHGTDTQYF. Here the CDR3 DNA reads TGTGCCAGCAGTTTTCCTCCCCACGGCACAGATACGCAGTATTTT.